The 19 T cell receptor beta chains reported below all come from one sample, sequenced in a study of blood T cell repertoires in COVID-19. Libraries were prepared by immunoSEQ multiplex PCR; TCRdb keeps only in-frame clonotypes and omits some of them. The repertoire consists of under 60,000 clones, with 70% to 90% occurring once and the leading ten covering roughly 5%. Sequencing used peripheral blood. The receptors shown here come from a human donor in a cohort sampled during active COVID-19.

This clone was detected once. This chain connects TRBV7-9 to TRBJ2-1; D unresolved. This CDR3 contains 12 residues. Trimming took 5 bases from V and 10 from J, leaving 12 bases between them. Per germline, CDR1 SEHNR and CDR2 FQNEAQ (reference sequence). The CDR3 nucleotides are TGTGCCAGCAGCAACTATAGTAGAGAGCAGTTCTTC. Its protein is CASSNYSREQFF.

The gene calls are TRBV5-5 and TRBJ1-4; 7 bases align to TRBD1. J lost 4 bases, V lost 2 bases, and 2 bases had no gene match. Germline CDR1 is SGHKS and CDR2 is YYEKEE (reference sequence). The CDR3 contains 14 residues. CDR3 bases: TGTGCCAGCAGCTTAGGGACAGTTAATGAAAAACTGTTTTTT. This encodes CASSLGTVNEKLFF.

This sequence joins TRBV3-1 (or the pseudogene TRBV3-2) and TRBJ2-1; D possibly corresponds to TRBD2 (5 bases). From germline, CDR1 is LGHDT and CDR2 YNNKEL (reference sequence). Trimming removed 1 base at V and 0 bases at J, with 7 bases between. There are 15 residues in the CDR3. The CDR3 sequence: CASSQGEGSYNEQFF. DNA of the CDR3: TGTGCCAGCAGCCAAGGTGAGGGCTCCTACAATGAGCAGTTCTTC.

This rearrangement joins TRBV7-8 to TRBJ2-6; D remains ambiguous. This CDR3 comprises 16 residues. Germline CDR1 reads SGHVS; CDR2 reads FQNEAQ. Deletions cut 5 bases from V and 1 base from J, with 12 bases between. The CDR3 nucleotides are TGTGCCAGCAGCGCTCGACAACTGTCTGGGGCCAACGTCCTGACTTTC. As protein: CASSARQLSGANVLTF.

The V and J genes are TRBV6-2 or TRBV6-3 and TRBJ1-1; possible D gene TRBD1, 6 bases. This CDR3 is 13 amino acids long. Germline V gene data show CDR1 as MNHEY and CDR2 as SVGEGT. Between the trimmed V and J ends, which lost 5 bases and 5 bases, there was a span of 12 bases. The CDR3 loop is CASSGQRRTEAFF. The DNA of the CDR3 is TGTGCCAGCAGTGGACAGCGAAGGACTGAAGCTTTCTTT.

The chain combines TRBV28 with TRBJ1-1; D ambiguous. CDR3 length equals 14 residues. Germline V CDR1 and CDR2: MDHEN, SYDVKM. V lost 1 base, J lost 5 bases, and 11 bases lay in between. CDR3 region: CASSLSGRHTEAFF. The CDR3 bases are TGTGCCAGCAGTTTATCTGGGAGGCATACTGAAGCTTTCTTT.

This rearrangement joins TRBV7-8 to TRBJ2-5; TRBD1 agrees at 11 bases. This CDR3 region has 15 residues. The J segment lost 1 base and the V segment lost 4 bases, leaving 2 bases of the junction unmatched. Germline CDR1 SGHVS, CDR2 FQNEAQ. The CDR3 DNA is TGTGCCAGCAGCTACGGGACAGGGGGCCAAGAGACCCAGTACTTC. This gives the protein CASSYGTGGQETQYF.

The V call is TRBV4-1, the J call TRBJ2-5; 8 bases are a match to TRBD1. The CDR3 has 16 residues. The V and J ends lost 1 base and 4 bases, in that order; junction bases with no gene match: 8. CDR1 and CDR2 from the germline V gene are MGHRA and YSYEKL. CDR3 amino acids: CASSQGRTGMPETQYF. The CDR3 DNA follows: TGCGCCAGCAGCCAAGGGCGGACAGGGATGCCAGAGACCCAGTACTTC.

In DNA form, the CDR3 reads TGTGCCAGCTCACCAATTCAACAGGTGGAAGGTCAGCCCCAGCATTTT. Translated, it gives CASSPIQQVEGQPQHF. The gene calls are TRBV18 and TRBJ1-5; tentatively, D is TRBD1 (5 bases). The CDR3 sequence is 16 residues long. V was pared by 2 bases and J by 6 bases, with 17 bases between. CDR1 KGHSH and CDR2 LQKENI come from the germline V gene.

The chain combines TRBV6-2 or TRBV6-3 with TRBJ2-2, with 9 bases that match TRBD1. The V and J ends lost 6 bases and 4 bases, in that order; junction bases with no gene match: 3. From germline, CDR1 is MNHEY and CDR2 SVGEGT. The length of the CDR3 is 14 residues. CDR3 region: CASSRTGVTGELFF. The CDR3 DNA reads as TGTGCCAGCAGCCGGACAGGGGTCACCGGGGAGCTGTTTTTT.

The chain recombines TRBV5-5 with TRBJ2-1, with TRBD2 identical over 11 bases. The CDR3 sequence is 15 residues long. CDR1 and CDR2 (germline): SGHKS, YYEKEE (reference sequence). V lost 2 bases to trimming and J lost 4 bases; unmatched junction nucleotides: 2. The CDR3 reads CASSLRLAGYNEQFF. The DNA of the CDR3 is TGTGCCAGCAGCTTACGACTAGCGGGGTACAATGAGCAGTTCTTC.

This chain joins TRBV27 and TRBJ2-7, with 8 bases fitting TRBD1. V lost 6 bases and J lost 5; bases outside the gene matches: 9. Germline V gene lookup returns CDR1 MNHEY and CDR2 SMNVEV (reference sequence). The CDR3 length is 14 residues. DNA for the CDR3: TGTGCCAGCAGACGTCGGACAGGGATGGACGAGCAGTACTTC. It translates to CASRRRTGMDEQYF.

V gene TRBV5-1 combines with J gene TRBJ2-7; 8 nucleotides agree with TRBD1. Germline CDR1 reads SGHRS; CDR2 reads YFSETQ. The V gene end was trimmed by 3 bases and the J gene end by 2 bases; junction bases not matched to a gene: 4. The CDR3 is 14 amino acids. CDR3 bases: TGCGCCAGCAGCTCGGACAGGGTCACCTACGAGCAGTACTTC. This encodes CASSSDRVTYEQYF.

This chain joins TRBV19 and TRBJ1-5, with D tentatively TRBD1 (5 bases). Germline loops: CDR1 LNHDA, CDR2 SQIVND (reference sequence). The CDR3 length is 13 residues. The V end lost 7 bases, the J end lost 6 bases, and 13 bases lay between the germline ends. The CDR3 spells CASTVQGSQPQHF. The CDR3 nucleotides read TGTGCCAGTACCGTGCAGGGTAGTCAGCCCCAGCATTTT.

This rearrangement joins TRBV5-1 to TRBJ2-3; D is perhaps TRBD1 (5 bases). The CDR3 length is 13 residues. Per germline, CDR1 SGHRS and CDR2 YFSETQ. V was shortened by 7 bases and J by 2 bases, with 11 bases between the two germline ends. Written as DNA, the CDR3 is TGCGCCAGCTCAGACAGCCTCACAGATACGCAGTATTTT. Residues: CASSDSLTDTQYF.

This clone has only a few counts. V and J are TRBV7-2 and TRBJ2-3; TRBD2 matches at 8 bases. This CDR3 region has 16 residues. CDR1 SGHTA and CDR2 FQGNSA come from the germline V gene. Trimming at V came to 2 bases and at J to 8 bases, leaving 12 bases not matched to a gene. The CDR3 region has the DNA TGTGCCAGCAGCTTAATGGGAATGGGCGGGGGGAGTACGCAGTATTTT. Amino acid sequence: CASSLMGMGGGSTQYF.

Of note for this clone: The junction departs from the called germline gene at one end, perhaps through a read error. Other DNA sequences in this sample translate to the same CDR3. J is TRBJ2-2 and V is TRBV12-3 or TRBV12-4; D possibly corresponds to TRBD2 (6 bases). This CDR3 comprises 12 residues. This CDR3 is CASTPGGGELFF. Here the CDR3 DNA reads TGTGCCAGCACCCCCGGTGGCGGGGAGCTATTTTTT.

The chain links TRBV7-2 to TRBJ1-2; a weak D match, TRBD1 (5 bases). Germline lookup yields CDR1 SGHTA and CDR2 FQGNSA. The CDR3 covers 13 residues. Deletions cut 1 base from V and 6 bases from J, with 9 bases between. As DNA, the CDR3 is TGTGCCAGCAGCTTAGGGCAGGGTAATGGCTACACCTTC. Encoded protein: CASSLGQGNGYTF.

The CDR3 reads CASSHLDRVVGYTF. CDR3 DNA: TGCGCCAGCAGCCACTTGGACAGGGTGGTTGGCTACACCTTC. The chain links TRBV4-1 to TRBJ1-2, with 8 bases matching TRBD1. The CDR3 has 14 amino acids. CDR1 is MGHRA, CDR2 YSYEKL, per germline. V was pared by 3 bases and J by 7 bases, with 7 bases of the junction left unmatched.